This entry describes one T cell receptor beta chain. Its antigen has not been determined. No much larger clonotype is one base removed from it; base qualities were not supplied. The data were obtained in a study of cytomegalovirus exposure and HLA in healthy donors (TCRdb year 2017). About the investigation overall: In an earlier analysis of around 540 of the donors, around 300 Gb of sequence data and some 120 million unique TCR beta sequences from about 180 million T cells were reported. Every discovery cohort repertoire had been produced on one sequencing platform. Approximately 300 gigabases of sequencing data and some 85 million unique TCR sequences were included in an early release covering roughly 700 HLA-typed donors. Roughly 5 DR-DQ haplotypes were handled as single units for association and clustering, since linkage in the cohort was strong. The aim of the study was to test whether cataloging public T cell receptors could identify signatures of past pathogen exposure. In a later genetic analysis, genome-wide SNP genotypes for 398 of the 666 donors were used, and that subset was treated as a discovery cohort. In an earlier analysis of 500 to 650 of the donors, high-throughput TCR beta sequencing was used to judge whether each TCR beta V gene segment behaved as functional or pseudogenic. HLA typing included class I and class II loci at four-digit resolution. Of the approximately 400 genotyped donors, about 80% fell in the genetic ancestry cluster associated with self-reported Caucasian donors. Donor age, sex, ethnicity and CMV serostatus were collected together with the repertoire data. To study patterns of TCR occurrence, a later analysis re-analyzed previously published TCR beta repertoires from around 700 donors and added high-resolution HLA genotyping. The study profiled the T cell repertoires of under 850 subjects by immunosequencing and related them to cytomegalovirus serostatus. Rather than drawing on any new phenotypic data, the later analysis identified candidate immune exposures from TCR beta sequences and the way those sequences occurred across donors. Besides the first cohort of hundreds of subjects, a separate validation cohort made up of 120 different subjects was used. High-throughput TCR immunosequencing, statistical association of individual TCRs with disease status, and machine learning were combined to predict cytomegalovirus infection status. Among about 400 genotyped donors of the cohort, an average of around 240,000 unique TCR beta nucleotide sequences was sequenced per donor, of which 15% to 20% were non-productive. The number of donors typed differed by locus, with roughly 629-640 for A, B, C, DRB1 and DQB1, around 500 for DQA1, 600 to 610 for DPA1, and about 450 for DPB1.

From the germline V gene, CDR1 is MDHEN and CDR2 is SYDVKM. V and J are trimmed by 5 bases and 3 bases, and the gene matches miss 7 bases of the junction. Including the terminal cysteine and phenylalanine, the CDR3 comprises 15 residues. The DNA shown is the 45-base CDR3, in frame from base 1. General study outcomes and caveats: According to a later analysis, parvovirus B19, influenza, CMV and Epstein-Barr virus appeared linked to several top co-occurrence clusters. The sequencing pipeline was judged likely to have produced a cluster of highly shared sequence variants as a technical artifact. An earlier analysis of around 600 of the donors showed that most TCR beta V segments appeared in productive rearrangements either about 87% or about 30% of the time, which broadly matched IMGT annotations. Correlated functional status among segregating V segments might be attributable to linkage disequilibrium, but an unknown experimental factor could not be ruled out. Across donors, most TCR sequences were observed very rarely, whereas some public TCRs were present in many individuals. The authors suggested that the approach could potentially be generalized to other disease states and immunological phenotypes. In a later genetic analysis, a missense DCLRE1C variant was associated with V-gene and J-gene trimming of TCR beta chains, and the association was replicated in an independent cohort. Specific HLA alleles were associated with around 18,000 TCR beta sequences at a false discovery rate of 0.05 in a later analysis. In a later analysis, the rate of TCR association differed among HLA loci, with DRB1 alleles having the most associated TCRs and HLA-C alleles having the fewest. In vitro tests confirmed that a few of the cytomegalovirus-associated TCR beta chains recognize cytomegalovirus antigens. A further reported finding was that TCR beta sequences accurately predicted the HLA-A and HLA-B alleles for most subjects in the first cohort. Immune exposure information for the cohort was limited to CMV serostatus. According to a later analysis, most CMV-associated TCR beta chains appeared to be HLA-restricted, and the HLA associations seemed to be driven largely by CMV exposure. When HLA alleles, especially DR and DQ, strongly co-occurred, TCR associations were difficult to assign to individual alleles. The study listed around 160 TCR beta chains as associated with cytomegalovirus. HLA typing was unavailable for some donors at each locus, so association tests used only the typed subset. Roughly 17 rarely observed V segments, including chromosome 9 orphons, were excluded from the earlier analysis of a few hundred of the donors because counts were too low. Some IMGT-functional V segments, including TRBV6-2 and TRBV6-3, could not be distinguished by the 87-base-pair reads and were therefore excluded. The presence/absence analyses assumed that sequencing depth was roughly uniform across donors, and that assumption may not be true. The classifier was reported to diagnose cytomegalovirus status with high specificity and sensitivity in both the original and validation cohorts. Compared with the roughly 670-donor mean, donors in an Asian-associated ancestry cluster had fewer N-insertions in productive TCRs, according to a later genetic analysis. The cohort was sequenced for TCR beta chains only, and without alpha or paired-chain data the features that could be detected were limited. In a later analysis, HLA-associated TCR beta chains were found to be more clonally expanded and to have lower generation probabilities than equally common non-associated chains.

Receptor amplification or capture employed the immunoSEQ multiplex PCR assay. For the multiplex PCR, a mixture combining 60 forward primers for TCR Vbeta segments and 13 reverse primers for TCR Jbeta segments was used. The CDR3 region of rearranged TCR beta genes was amplified from genomic DNA by a multiplex PCR assay. Amplified TCR beta libraries were sequenced as 87-base-pair reads on the Illumina HiSeq System. The published analysis was carried out like this. Across the roughly 670 repertoires, a later analysis counted tens of millions of unique TCR beta chains, about 10 million of which were shared by at least two donors. Raw reads were error-corrected and collapsed into unique sequences with a nearest-neighbor algorithm that merged closely related sequences to remove PCR and sequencing errors. V, D and J gene segments were assigned by aligning CDR3 sequences to IMGT reference sequences. For a sequence to be retained, a match of at least six nucleotides to both a V gene segment and a J gene segment was required. Rearrangements were called productive when the CDR3 lacked stop codons and stayed in frame with V and J; all others were non-productive. Following IMGT convention, CDR3 was defined as the stretch from the second conserved V-encoded cysteine up to the conserved J-encoded phenylalanine. In an earlier analysis of roughly 610 of the donors, sequences lacking an unambiguous match to a single V gene segment were excluded. In an earlier analysis of about 590 of the donors, a V segment was called functional when productive rearrangements were above 56.7%, and segregating when the standard deviation between donors exceeded 5%. A statistical classification framework was built to diagnose cytomegalovirus status from the catalog of TCR beta chain sequences. In a later analysis, TCR nucleotide sequences were compared against IMGT/GENE-DB human TR gene sequences so that V and J genes could be assigned. Using the TCRdist pipeline, a later analysis assigned CDR3 sequences along with most-parsimonious VDJ recombination scenarios. In a later analysis, every TCR beta chain was defined by the combination of its CDR3 amino acid sequence and its V-gene family, and reads without a unique V-gene family were dropped. To address suspected cross-contamination and a sequencing artifact, a later analysis removed 592 highly shared, low-generation-probability nucleotide sequences. A later analysis calculated a clonal expansion index for each public chain from normalized within-repertoire ranks of inferred template counts. In a later analysis, generation probabilities were computed using a VDJ recombination model fitted to out-of-frame rearrangements, and the results were checked against IGoR. In a later analysis, hypergeometric tests were used to score TCR-TCR, TCR-HLA and TCR-CMV co-occurrence, with a repertoire-size bias correction applied to TCR pairs. To estimate false discovery rates, a later analysis permuted the HLA or CMV assignments 20 times. In a later analysis, co-occurring TCRs were grouped using DBSCAN, and TCRdist sequence similarity was added for clustering within HLA-allele-positive subsets. Repertoires with fewer than 30,000 or more than 120,000 public chains were left out of co-occurrence clustering, as were about 5 repertoires with anomalous nucleotide sharing. TCRdb provides this immuneACCESS table in a form limited to in-frame rearrangements. Some clones are lacking; in checked studies, under half of them reflect an unresolved V gene, and why the rest are absent is not known. The D gene and trimming were derived from the DNA, and the V and J assignments and clone size from that table. In this sample the table shows 150,000 to 200,000 clones, 70% to 90% of which occur a single time. The top ten clones comprise roughly 1.8% of the sample.

The cohort consisted of 670 or so healthy bone marrow donors. All cohort members were sampled while nominally healthy, although unrecorded immune exposures were likely present. The donor tested CMV seronegative, placing the donor among the 350 or so seronegative members of the cohort. Every donor gave a peripheral blood sample, and the peripheral blood mononuclear cells from that sample were used for TCR beta sequencing. Genomic DNA extraction from the blood cell samples was performed with the Qiagen DNeasy Blood Extraction Kit. Rearrangement joined TRBV28 to TRBJ1-5, with 7 middle bases fitting TRBD1. This receptor was taken from a woman between 18 and 29 years old in good health and CMV-seronegative. Material for sequencing was PBMCs. The nucleotides read TGTGCCAGCAGTACCGGACAGGTTTTCAATCAGCCCCAGCATTTT. The translation is CASSTGQVFNQPQHF.